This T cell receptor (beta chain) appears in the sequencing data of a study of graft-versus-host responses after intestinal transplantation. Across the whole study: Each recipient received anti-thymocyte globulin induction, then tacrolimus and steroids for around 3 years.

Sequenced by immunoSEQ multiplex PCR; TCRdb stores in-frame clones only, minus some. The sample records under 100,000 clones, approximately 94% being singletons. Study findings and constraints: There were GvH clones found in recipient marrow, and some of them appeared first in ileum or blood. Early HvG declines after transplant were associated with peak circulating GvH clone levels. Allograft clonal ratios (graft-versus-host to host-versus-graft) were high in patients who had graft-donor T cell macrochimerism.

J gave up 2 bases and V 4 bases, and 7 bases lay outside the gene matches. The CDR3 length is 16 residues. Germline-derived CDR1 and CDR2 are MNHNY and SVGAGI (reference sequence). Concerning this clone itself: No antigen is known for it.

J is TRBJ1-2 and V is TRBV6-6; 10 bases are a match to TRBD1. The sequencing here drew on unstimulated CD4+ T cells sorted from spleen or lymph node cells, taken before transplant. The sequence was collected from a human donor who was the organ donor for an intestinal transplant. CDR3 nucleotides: TGTGCCAGCAGTTCGTCCCGGACAGGGGGAAACTATGGCTACACCTTC. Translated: CASSSSRTGGNYGYTF.